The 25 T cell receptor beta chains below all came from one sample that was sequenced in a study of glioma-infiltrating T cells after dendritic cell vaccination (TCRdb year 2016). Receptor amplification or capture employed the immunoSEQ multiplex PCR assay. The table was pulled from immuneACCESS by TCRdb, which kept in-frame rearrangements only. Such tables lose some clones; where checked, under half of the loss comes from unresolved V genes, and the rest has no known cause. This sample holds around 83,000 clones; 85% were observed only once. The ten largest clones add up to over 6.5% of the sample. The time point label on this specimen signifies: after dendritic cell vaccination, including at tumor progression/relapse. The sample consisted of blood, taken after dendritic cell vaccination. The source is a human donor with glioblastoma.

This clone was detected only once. The CDR3 sequence: CASSEVRFLRHEQFF. The CDR3 DNA reads TGTGCCAGCAGTGAAGTGAGGTTTTTGCGGCATGAGCAGTTCTTC. The V call is TRBV6-1, the J call TRBJ2-1; D ambiguous. Germline V gene data show CDR1 as MNHNS and CDR2 as SASEGT. With 1 base removed from V and 8 bases from J, the gap between germline ends came to 15 bases. This CDR3 is 15 amino acids long.

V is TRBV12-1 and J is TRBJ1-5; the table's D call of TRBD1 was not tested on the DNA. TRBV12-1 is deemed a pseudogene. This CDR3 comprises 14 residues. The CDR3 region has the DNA TGTGCCAGCAGCTTTGAGACAGGGAGTCAGCCCCAGCATTTT. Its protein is CASSFETGSQPQHF.

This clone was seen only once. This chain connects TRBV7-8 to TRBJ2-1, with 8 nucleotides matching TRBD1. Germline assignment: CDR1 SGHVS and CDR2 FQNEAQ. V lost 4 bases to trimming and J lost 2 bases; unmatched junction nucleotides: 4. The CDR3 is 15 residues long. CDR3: CASSYDRGPYNEQFF. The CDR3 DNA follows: TGTGCCAGCAGCTATGACAGGGGCCCCTACAATGAGCAGTTCTTC. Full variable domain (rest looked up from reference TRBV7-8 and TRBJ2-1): GAGVSQSPRYKVAKRGQDVALRCDPISGHVSLFWYQQALGQGPEFLTYFQNEAQLDKSGLPSDRFFAERPEGSVSTLKIQRTQQEDSAVYLCASSYDRGPYNEQFFGPGTRLTVL.

DNA for the CDR3: TGTGCCAGCAGCTTAAGGGCGGGGACAGCTGGAAACACCATATATTTT. Its protein is CASSLRAGTAGNTIYF. This chain joins TRBV7-8 and TRBJ1-3; 7 bases align to TRBD1. The CDR3 consists of 16 residues. V lost 2 bases to trimming and J lost 2 bases; unmatched junction nucleotides: 6. CDR1 and CDR2 (germline): SGHVS, FQNEAQ.

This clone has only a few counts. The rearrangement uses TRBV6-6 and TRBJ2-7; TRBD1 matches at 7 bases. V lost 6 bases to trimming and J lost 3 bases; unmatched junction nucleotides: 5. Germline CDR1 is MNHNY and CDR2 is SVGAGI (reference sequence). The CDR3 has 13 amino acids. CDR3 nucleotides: TGTGCCAGCAGGGTAGGACAGGTCTACGAGCAGTACTTC. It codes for CASRVGQVYEQYF.

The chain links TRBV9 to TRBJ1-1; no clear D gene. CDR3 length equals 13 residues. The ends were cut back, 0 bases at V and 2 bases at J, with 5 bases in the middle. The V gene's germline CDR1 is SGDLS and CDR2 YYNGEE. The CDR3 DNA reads TGTGCCAGCAGCGTAGACGGTAACACTGAAGCTTTCTTT. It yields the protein CASSVDGNTEAFF.

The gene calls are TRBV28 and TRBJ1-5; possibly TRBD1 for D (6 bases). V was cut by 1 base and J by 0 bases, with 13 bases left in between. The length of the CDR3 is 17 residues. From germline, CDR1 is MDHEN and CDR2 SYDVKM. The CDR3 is CASSLYGGGDSNQPQHF. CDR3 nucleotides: TGTGCCAGCAGTTTATACGGCGGGGGCGATAGCAATCAGCCCCAGCATTTT.

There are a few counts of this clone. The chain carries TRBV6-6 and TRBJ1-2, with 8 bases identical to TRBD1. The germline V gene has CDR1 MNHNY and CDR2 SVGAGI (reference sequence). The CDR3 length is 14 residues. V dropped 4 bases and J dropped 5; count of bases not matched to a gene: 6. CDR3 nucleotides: TGTGCCAGCAGTTTCCGGACAGGGAAGTATGGCTACACCTTC. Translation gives CASSFRTGKYGYTF.

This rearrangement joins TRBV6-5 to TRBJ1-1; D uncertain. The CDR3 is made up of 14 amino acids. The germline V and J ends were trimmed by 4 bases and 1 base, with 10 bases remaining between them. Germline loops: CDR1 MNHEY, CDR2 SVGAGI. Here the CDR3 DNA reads TGTGCCAGCAGTTGGGCGTTAAAGAACACTGAAGCTTTCTTT. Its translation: CASSWALKNTEAFF.

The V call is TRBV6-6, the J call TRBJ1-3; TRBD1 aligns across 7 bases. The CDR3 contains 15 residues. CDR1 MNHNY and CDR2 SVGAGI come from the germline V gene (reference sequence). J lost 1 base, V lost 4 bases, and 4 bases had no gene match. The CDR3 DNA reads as TGTGCCAGCAGTTCATACAGGGGTTCTGGAAACACCATATATTTT. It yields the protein CASSSYRGSGNTIYF.

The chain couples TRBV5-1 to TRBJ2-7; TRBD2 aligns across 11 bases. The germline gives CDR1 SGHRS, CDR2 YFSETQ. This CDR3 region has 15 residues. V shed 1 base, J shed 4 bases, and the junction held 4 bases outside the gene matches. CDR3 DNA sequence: TGCGCCAGCAGCTTGATGACTAGCGGGACTTACGAGCAGTACTTC. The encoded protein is CASSLMTSGTYEQYF. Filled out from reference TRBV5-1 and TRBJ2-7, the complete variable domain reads KAGVTQTPRYLIKTRGQQVTLSCSPISGHRSVSWYQQTPGQGLQFLFEYFSETQRNKGNFPGRFSGRQFSNSRSEMNVSTLELGDSALYLCASSLMTSGTYEQYFGPGTRLTVT.

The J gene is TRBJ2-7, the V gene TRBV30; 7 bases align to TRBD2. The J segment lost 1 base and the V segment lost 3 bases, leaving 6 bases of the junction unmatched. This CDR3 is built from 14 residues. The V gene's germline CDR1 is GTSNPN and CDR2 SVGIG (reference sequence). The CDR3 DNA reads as TGTGCCTGGAGGGACCTACTAGCGTCCTACGAGCAGTACTTC. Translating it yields CAWRDLLASYEQYF. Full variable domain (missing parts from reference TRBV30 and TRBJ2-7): SQTIHQWPATLVQPVGSPLSLECTVEGTSNPNLYWYRQAAGRGLQLLFYSVGIGQISSEVPQNLSASRPQDRQFILSSKKLLLSDSGFYLCAWRDLLASYEQYFGPGTRLTVT.

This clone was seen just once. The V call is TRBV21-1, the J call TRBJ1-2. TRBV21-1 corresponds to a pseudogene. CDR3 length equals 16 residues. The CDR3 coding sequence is TGTGCCAGCACCTCCCTACCTCAATATAACAACTATGGCTACACCTTC. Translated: CASTSLPQYNNYGYTF.

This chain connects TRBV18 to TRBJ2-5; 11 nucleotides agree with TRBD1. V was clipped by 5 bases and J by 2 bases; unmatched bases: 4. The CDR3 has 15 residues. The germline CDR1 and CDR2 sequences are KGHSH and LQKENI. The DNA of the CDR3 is TGTGCCAGCTCAGTGGGACAGGGGGATCAAGAGACCCAGTACTTC. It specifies CASSVGQGDQETQYF. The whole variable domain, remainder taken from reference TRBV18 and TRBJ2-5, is NAGVMQNPRHLVRRRGQEARLRCSPMKGHSHVYWYRQLPEEGLKFMVYLQKENIIDESGMPKERFSAEFPKEGPSILRIQQVVRGDSAAYFCASSVGQGDQETQYFGPGTRLLVL.

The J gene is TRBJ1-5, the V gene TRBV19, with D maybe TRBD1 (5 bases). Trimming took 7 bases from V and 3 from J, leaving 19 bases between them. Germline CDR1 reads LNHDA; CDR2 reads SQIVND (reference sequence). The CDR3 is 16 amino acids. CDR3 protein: CASTLMVGGTNQPQHF. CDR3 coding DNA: TGTGCCAGTACCCTAATGGTGGGAGGGACCAATCAGCCCCAGCATTTT. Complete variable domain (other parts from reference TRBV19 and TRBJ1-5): DGGITQSPKYLFRKEGQNVTLSCEQNLNHDAMYWYRQDPGQGLRLIYYSQIVNDFQKGDIAEGYSVSREKKESFPLTVTSAQKNPTAFYLCASTLMVGGTNQPQHFGDGTRLSIL.

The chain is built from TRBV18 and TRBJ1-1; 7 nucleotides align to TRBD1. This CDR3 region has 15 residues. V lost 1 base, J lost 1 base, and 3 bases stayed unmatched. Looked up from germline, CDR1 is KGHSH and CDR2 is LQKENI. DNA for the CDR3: TGTGCCAGCTCACCACAGAGGACAGGGAACACTGAAGCTTTCTTT. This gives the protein CASSPQRTGNTEAFF.

The CDR3: CASRKGLAGIYEQYF. The CDR3 nucleotides are TGTGCCAGTAGAAAGGGACTAGCGGGAATCTACGAGCAGTACTTC. The V gene is TRBV19, the J gene TRBJ2-7, with 13 nucleotides matching TRBD2. Germline lookup yields CDR1 LNHDA and CDR2 SQIVND (reference sequence). The CDR3 runs to 15 residues. Trimming cost V 6 bases and J 3 bases; bases outside gene matches: 5.

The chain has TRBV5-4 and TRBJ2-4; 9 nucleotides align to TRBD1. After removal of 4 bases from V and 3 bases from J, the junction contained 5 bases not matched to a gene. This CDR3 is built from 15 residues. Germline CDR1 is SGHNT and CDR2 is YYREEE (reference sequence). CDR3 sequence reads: CASSQQGADKNIQYF. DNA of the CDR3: TGTGCCAGCAGCCAACAGGGGGCGGACAAAAACATTCAGTACTTC.

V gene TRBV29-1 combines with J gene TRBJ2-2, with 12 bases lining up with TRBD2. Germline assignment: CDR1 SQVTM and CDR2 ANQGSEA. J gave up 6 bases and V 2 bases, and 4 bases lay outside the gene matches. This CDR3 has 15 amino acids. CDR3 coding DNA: TGCAGCGTTGAATCTAGCGGGAGGGCCTCCGGGGAGCTGTTTTTT. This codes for CSVESSGRASGELFF.

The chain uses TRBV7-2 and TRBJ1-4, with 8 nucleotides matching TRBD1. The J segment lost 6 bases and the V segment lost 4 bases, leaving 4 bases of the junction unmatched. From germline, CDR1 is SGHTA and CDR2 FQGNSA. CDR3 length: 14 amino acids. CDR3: CASSSDRGYEKLFF. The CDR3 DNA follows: TGTGCCAGCAGCTCCGACAGGGGATATGAAAAACTGTTTTTT.

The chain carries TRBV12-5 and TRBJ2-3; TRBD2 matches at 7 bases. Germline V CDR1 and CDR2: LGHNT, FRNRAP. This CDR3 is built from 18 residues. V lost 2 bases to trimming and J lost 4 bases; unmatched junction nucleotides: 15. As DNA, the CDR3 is TGTGCTAGTGGTTTGCCCTCCGGAAGCGGGATCGGGGCAGATACGCAGTATTTT. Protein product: CASGLPSGSGIGADTQYF.

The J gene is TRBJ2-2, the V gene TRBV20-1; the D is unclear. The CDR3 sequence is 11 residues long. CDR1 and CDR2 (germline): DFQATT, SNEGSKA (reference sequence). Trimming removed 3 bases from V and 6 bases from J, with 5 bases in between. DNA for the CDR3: TGCAGTGCTAGCAGCGCCGGGGAGCTGTTTTTT. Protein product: CSASSAGELFF.

The CDR3 region has the DNA TGCGCCAGCACCCGGGGGGACACCTCAGAGACCCAGTACTTC. Amino acids: CASTRGDTSETQYF. V gene TRBV5-1 combines with J gene TRBJ2-5; tentative D call: TRBD2 (7 bases). The ends were cut back, 6 bases at V and 4 bases at J, with 16 bases in the middle. The CDR3 runs to 14 residues. Germline V gene sequence: CDR1 SGHRS, CDR2 YFSETQ.

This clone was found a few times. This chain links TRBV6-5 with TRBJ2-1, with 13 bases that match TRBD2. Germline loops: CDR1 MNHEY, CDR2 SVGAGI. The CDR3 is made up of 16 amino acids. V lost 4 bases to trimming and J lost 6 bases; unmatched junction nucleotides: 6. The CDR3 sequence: CASSSWGTSGVNEQFF. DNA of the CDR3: TGTGCCAGCAGTTCCTGGGGGACTAGCGGGGTCAATGAGCAGTTCTTC.

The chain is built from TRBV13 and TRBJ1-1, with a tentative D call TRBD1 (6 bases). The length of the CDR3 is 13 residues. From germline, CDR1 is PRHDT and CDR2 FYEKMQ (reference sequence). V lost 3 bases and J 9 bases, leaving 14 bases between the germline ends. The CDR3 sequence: CASSFGGALQAFF. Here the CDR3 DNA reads TGTGCCAGCAGCTTCGGGGGGGCGCTACAAGCTTTCTTT.